Below, 14 T cell receptor beta chains from the same sample are listed, as sequenced in a study of early T cells in non-severe SARS-CoV-2 infection. TCRdb re-called the 5' RACE reads through MiXCR, storing one row per CDR3 protein. Of 60,000 or so distinct CDR3 sequences listed, 8.5% to 10% are singletons. Sequencing was done on a sample of whole blood. These receptors all come from an adult who was a healthcare worker with PCR-confirmed SARS-CoV-2 infection or an uninfected control (not recorded which).

This clonotype was recorded at least ten times. The gene calls are TRBV7-3 and TRBJ1-5, with 7 bases matching TRBD1. Germline V gives CDR1 SGHTA, CDR2 FQGTGA. This CDR3 spans 16 amino acids. The J segment lost 7 bases and the V segment lost 0 bases, leaving 9 bases of the junction unmatched. CDR3: CASSLTLRGLRQPQHF. The CDR3, as DNA: TGTGCCAGCAGCTTAACGTTAAGGGGGCTCAGGCAGCCCCAGCATTTT.

This sequence joins TRBV7-2 and TRBJ2-2; no firm D call. Trimming stripped 4 bases from V and 2 bases from J, with 8 bases between. Germline assignment: CDR1 SGHTA and CDR2 FQGNSA. This CDR3 region has 14 residues. For the CDR3, the DNA is TGTGCCAGCAGCTGGAATTCTAACACCGGGGAGCTGTTTTTT. Amino acids: CASSWNSNTGELFF.

As concerns this clonotype: One end of the junction does not line up with germline, which may come from a read error. The CDR3 sequence: CASNQVGNEQFF. CDR3 sequence (DNA): TGCGCCAGCAACCAAGTGGGGAATGAGCAGTTCTTC. V gene TRBV4-1 combines with J gene TRBJ2-1; D is undetermined. The CDR3 has 12 amino acids. Looked up from germline, CDR1 is MGHRA and CDR2 is YSYEKL.

In this sample, this clonotype turned up many times. The chain carries TRBV18 and TRBJ1-5; D is possibly TRBD1 (6 bases). Germline V gives CDR1 KGHSH, CDR2 LQKENI. The CDR3 is made up of 14 amino acids. Trimming pared 3 bases from V and 6 bases from J, leaving 12 bases between. The CDR3 region has the DNA TGTGCCAGCTCACCCGGGGGGGCCGGTCAGCCCCAGCATTTT. Translating gives CASSPGGAGQPQHF.

The sample holds many counts of this clonotype. The chain has TRBV20-1 and TRBJ2-1, with D hard to call. The CDR3 is 12 residues long. Germline loops: CDR1 DFQATT, CDR2 SNEGSKA (reference sequence). V was shortened by 3 bases and J by 5 bases, with 8 bases between the two germline ends. The CDR3 sequence: CSARAVNNEQFF. CDR3 DNA sequence: TGCAGTGCTAGGGCCGTAAACAATGAGCAGTTCTTC.

This clonotype has a count of ten or more. The V call is TRBV29-1, the J call TRBJ2-7; D call uncertain. Trimming removed 1 base at V and 0 bases at J, with 10 bases between. CDR3 length: 14 residues. CDR1 and CDR2 (germline): SQVTM, ANQGSEA. CDR3 region: CSVEASAASYEQYF. For the CDR3, the DNA is TGCAGCGTTGAAGCGTCGGCAGCCTCCTACGAGCAGTACTTC.

There are many counts of this clonotype. V gene TRBV7-2 combines with J gene TRBJ2-1; TRBD2 matches at 8 bases. Germline V gene lookup returns CDR1 SGHTA and CDR2 FQGNSA. The CDR3 covers 16 residues. The junction had 9 bases not matched to a gene; V was cut back by 4 bases and J by 4 bases. As DNA, the CDR3 is TGTGCCAGCAGCTCCCCCGAGACTAGCGCATACAATGAGCAGTTCTTC. The encoded protein is CASSSPETSAYNEQFF.

The sample holds a few counts of this clonotype. The chain is built from TRBV28 and TRBJ2-7; D gene uncertain. V was shortened by 7 bases and J by 5 bases, with 9 bases between the two germline ends. Germline loops: CDR1 MDHEN, CDR2 SYDVKM. The CDR3 is 11 amino acids. The DNA for the CDR3 is TGTGCCAGCATTAACATGCACGAGCAGTACTTC. It is translated as CASINMHEQYF.

This clonotype was found many times. This sequence joins TRBV29-1 and TRBJ1-5; D perhaps matches TRBD1 (5 bases). This CDR3 is 12 amino acids long. V was trimmed by 5 bases and J by 4 bases, leaving 9 bases between them. In germline, CDR1 is SQVTM, CDR2 ANQGSEA. CDR3 region: CSVIQGNQPQHF. CDR3 DNA sequence: TGCAGCGTTATTCAGGGTAATCAGCCCCAGCATTTT.

The V call is TRBV12-3 or TRBV12-4, the J call TRBJ2-4; the D gene is possibly TRBD1 (5 bases). Trimming took 5 bases from V and 1 from J, leaving 12 bases between them. This CDR3 has 15 residues. The CDR3 DNA reads as TGTGCCAGCAGTATAGGGGTTACGGCCAAAAACATTCAGTACTTC. Its translation is CASSIGVTAKNIQYF.

This clonotype was recorded at least ten times. One end of the junction fails to match germline, which may point to a read error. This chain links TRBV24-1 with TRBJ2-7; 7 nucleotides align to TRBD1. The CDR3 is 10 amino acids. Looked up from germline, CDR1 is KGHDR and CDR2 is SFDVKD. Written as DNA, the CDR3 is TGTGCCACCAGTACCGGGACAGCTTATTTC. This codes for CATSTGTAYF.

This clonotype has ten or more counts. V usage is TRBV6-2 or TRBV6-3 and J usage is TRBJ2-6, with a weak D call TRBD2 (5 bases). The V end was cut by 7 bases, the J end by 0 bases, with 13 bases between. Germline CDR1 and CDR2: MNHEY and SVGEGT. The CDR3 runs 16 residues. Here the CDR3 reads CASTYPRGSGANVLTF. The CDR3 coding sequence is TGTGCCAGCACCTACCCCCGGGGCTCTGGGGCCAACGTCCTGACTTTC.

Many counts were recorded for this clonotype. The rearrangement links TRBV9 to TRBJ2-2; D is ambiguous. CDR3 length: 15 amino acids. The V gene's germline CDR1 is SGDLS and CDR2 YYNGEE. The ends were cut back, 3 bases at V and 2 bases at J, with 11 bases in the middle. CDR3 region: CASSALSGNTGELFF. In DNA form, the CDR3 reads TGTGCCAGCAGCGCTCTATCAGGAAACACCGGGGAGCTGTTTTTT.

The V gene is TRBV6-2 or TRBV6-3, the J gene TRBJ2-7, with D unresolved. The CDR3 has 11 amino acids. Germline V gene data show CDR1 as MNHEY and CDR2 as SVGEGT. V was trimmed by 8 bases and J by 2 bases, leaving 7 bases between them. CDR3 nucleotide sequence: TGTGCCAGCGCAGAGGCCTACGAGCAGTACTTC. This translates into CASAEAYEQYF.